This record concerns one T cell receptor beta chain sequence. What it recognizes is unknown. The entry originates in a study of T cell responses to AZD1222 COVID-19 vaccine. This CDR3 has 17 amino acids. Study-wide results and limits: Scientists sampled the repertoires only once the peak T cell response had passed. AZD1222 recipients seropositive at baseline numbered only five to seven. Nearly half of spike-specific TCRs reportedly target variant regions that are unmutated in the B.1.351 and B.1.1.7 variants. White British donors predominated, females outnumbered males, and clonal diversity was possibly underestimated.

Only in-frame clones appear in the TCRdb table, and some are missing; sequencing was by immunoSEQ multiplex PCR. The repertoire consists of around 120,000 clones, with roughly nine tenths occurring once and the leading ten covering about 1.4%. This rearrangement joins TRBV21-1 to TRBJ1-2; the table's D gene call, TRBD1, was not cross checked with the DNA. TRBV21-1 is a known pseudogene. The input for sequencing was peripheral blood, taken 28 days after the second AZD1222 dose. The sequence was collected from an adult who received the AZD1222 COVID-19 vaccine. The DNA for the CDR3 is TGTGCCAGCAGTCGCGAACCCCTCAGGGTGGATGTTCATGGCTACACCTTC. Its protein product is CASSREPLRVDVHGYTF.